This TCR beta chain emerged from a study of blood T cell repertoires in COVID-19. Germline-derived CDR1 and CDR2 are LGHNA and YSLEER. The CDR3 sequence is 13 residues long. V lost 1 base and J lost 3, with 5 bases in between. Here immunoSEQ multiplex PCR was the method, and the copy in TCRdb shows in-frame clones only, minus some. The table has roughly 120,000 clones, roughly nine tenths seen once. V is TRBV4-3 and J is TRBJ2-3; possibly TRBD2 for D (5 bases). The sequenced material came from peripheral blood. This TCR was recovered from a man between 45 and 60 years old with COVID-19, enrolled during active disease. The CDR3 here is CASSQGRTDTQYF. The CDR3 DNA follows: TGCGCCAGCAGCCAAGGGAGGACAGATACGCAGTATTTT.